These 11 T cell receptor beta chains originate from one sample sequenced in a study of CD8+CD57+ T cells in acquired aplastic anemia. Researchers used genomic DNA as the template to profile TCR beta VDJ and CDR3. Each CDR3 protein is one row after TCRdb ran MiXCR on the reads. Here the sample spans about 160,000 distinct CDR3 sequences, roughly 50% being singletons. Patients who underwent sequencing had shown CD8+CD57+ cell expansion by flow cytometry. The material sequenced was sorted CD4+, CD8+, or CD8+CD57+ T cells (not recorded which) from PBMCs. Source of these receptors: a human donor with aplastic anemia.

This clonotype was picked up a small number of times. The chain combines TRBV18 with TRBJ1-1; D unclear. The CDR3 is 14 amino acids. The ends were cut back, 2 bases at V and 0 bases at J, with 7 bases in the middle. CDR1 and CDR2 (germline): KGHSH, LQKENI. CDR3 sequence reads: CASSPVRMNTEAFF. The CDR3 DNA sequence: TGTGCCAGCTCACCAGTACGGATGAACACTGAAGCTTTCTTT.

The chain links TRBV18 to TRBJ2-3; no clear D gene. The V gene lost 1 base and the J gene lost 3 bases, with 8 bases spanning the gap. The CDR3 is made up of 14 amino acids. Germline V gene lookup returns CDR1 KGHSH and CDR2 LQKENI. CDR3 sequence: CASSPRTRTDTQYF. Here the CDR3 DNA reads TGTGCCAGCTCACCACGGACGCGGACAGATACGCAGTATTTT.

There are many counts of this clonotype. The chain carries TRBV19 and TRBJ1-4; no clear D. V dropped 3 bases and J dropped 5 bases, with 7 bases sitting between them. CDR3 length: 13 amino acids. The V gene's germline CDR1 is LNHDA and CDR2 SQIVND (reference sequence). CDR3 amino acids: CASSMVINEKLFF. CDR3 sequence (DNA): TGTGCCAGTAGTATGGTCATAAATGAAAAACTGTTTTTT.

This clonotype has ten or more counts. The gene calls are TRBV7-9 and TRBJ2-1; 14 bases match TRBD2. Germline lookup yields CDR1 SEHNR and CDR2 FQNEAQ (reference sequence). This CDR3 comprises 15 residues. Trimming at V came to 4 bases and at J to 7 bases, leaving 3 bases not matched to a gene. The CDR3 region is CASSSGLAGDNEQFF. Written as DNA, the CDR3 is TGTGCCAGCAGCTCGGGACTAGCGGGGGATAATGAGCAGTTCTTC.

The chain uses TRBV25-1 and TRBJ1-4, with D maybe TRBD1 (6 bases). Germline V lookup: CDR1 MGHDK, CDR2 SYGVNS. Trimming pared 6 bases from V and 8 bases from J, leaving 19 bases between. The CDR3 sequence is 15 residues long. This chain's CDR3 is CASSSRGGRREKLFF. CDR3 nucleotides: TGTGCCAGCAGCTCAAGAGGGGGAAGAAGGGAAAAACTGTTTTTT.

The chain couples TRBV2 to TRBJ2-2; 8 bases match TRBD2. The CDR3 is 15 amino acids. Germline lookup yields CDR1 SNHLY and CDR2 FYNNEI. The trim removed 8 bases at V and 3 bases at J, leaving 8 bases unmatched. CDR3 in DNA: TGTGCCAGCGAACCAGCGGGGGTCTACACCGGGGAGCTGTTTTTT. It yields the protein CASEPAGVYTGELFF.

The rearrangement uses TRBV10-3 and TRBJ2-5; TRBD1 aligns across 9 bases. This CDR3 comprises 17 residues. Germline V gives CDR1 ENHRY, CDR2 SYGVKD. The J segment lost 0 bases and the V segment lost 10 bases, leaving 15 bases of the junction unmatched. The CDR3 loop reads CASSLQTGTGNQETQYF. DNA of the CDR3: TGTGCCAGCAGCCTACAAACCGGGACAGGGAACCAAGAGACCCAGTACTTC.

This clonotype has only a few counts. The rearrangement joins TRBV20-1 to TRBJ2-4, with a weak D call TRBD2 (6 bases). Germline CDR1 reads DFQATT; CDR2 reads SNEGSKA (reference sequence). The CDR3 runs to 17 residues. Trimming removed 1 base from V and 0 bases from J, with 16 bases in between. The chain's CDR3 is CSARVLAPGLAKNIQYF. The CDR3 DNA sequence: TGCAGTGCTAGAGTTTTGGCCCCGGGACTAGCCAAAAACATTCAGTACTTC.

Many counts were recorded for this clonotype. This chain joins TRBV6-1 and TRBJ1-2; 9 nucleotides agree with TRBD1. The germline CDR1 and CDR2 sequences are MNHNS and SASEGT. The CDR3 totals 14 residues. V was clipped by 5 bases and J by 7 bases; unmatched bases: 8. This CDR3 is CASSTKTGGPGYTF. CDR3 DNA sequence: TGTGCCAGCAGTACCAAGACAGGGGGACCTGGCTACACCTTC.

This clonotype was seen many times. The chain joins TRBV20-1 to TRBJ1-4, with 8 bases lining up with TRBD1. CDR1 and CDR2 from the germline V gene are DFQATT and SNEGSKA (reference sequence). V trimming: 8 bases; J trimming: 1 base; junction bases outside the gene matches: 12. This CDR3 has 16 residues. The CDR3 is CSSEERGTGTNEKLFF. CDR3 DNA sequence: TGCAGTTCGGAAGAGCGGGGGACAGGAACTAATGAAAAACTGTTTTTT.

This clonotype was counted a few times. A clone one base away is much larger, so this may be a read error. This rearrangement joins TRBV5-1 to TRBJ2-3; D is uncertain. The ends were cut back, 10 bases at V and 10 bases at J, with 25 bases in the middle. Germline CDR1 and CDR2: SGHRS and YFSETQ. The CDR3 sequence is 14 residues long. The CDR3 DNA reads as TGCGCCCGCACCCTTTCTCTCTCGTCTGACGCGCAGTATTTT. It specifies CARTLSLSSDAQYF.